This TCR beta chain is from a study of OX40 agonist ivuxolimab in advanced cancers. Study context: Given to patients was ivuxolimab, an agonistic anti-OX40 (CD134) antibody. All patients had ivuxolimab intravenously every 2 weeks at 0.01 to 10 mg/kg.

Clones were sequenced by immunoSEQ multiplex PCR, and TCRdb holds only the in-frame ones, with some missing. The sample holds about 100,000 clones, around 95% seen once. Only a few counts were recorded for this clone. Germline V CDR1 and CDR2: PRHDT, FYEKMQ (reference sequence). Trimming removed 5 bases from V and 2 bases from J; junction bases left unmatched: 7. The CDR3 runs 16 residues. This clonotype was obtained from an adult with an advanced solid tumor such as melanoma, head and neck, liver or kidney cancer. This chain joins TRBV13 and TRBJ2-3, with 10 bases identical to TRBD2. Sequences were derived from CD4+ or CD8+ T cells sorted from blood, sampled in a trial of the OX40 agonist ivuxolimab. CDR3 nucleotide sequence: TGTGCCAGCAGCACCCGGACTAGCGGAAACACAGATACGCAGTATTTT. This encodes CASSTRTSGNTDTQYF. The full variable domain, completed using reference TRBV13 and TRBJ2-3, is AAGVIQSPRHLIKEKRETATLKCYPIPRHDTVYWYQQGPGQDPQFLISFYEKMQSDKGSIPDRFSAQQFSDYHSELNMSSLELGDSALYFCASSTRTSGNTDTQYFGPGTRLTVL.